This TCR beta chain was sequenced in a study of preoperative IRX-2 immunotherapy in early breast cancer. Treatment: preoperative locoregional IRX-2 cytokine immunotherapy. Data came from immunoSEQ multiplex PCR; TCRdb stores just in-frame clones and leaves some out. This sample has fewer than 70,000 clones, with approximately 93% found just once. Trimming removed 2 bases from V and 4 bases from J, with 9 bases in between. CDR3 length: 15 residues. Sample collection occurred from a patient treated with IRX-2 immunotherapy. The receptor comes from a human donor with breast cancer. The chain is built from TRBV6-7 and TRBJ2-6; D unresolved. TRBV6-7 carries the ORF label, with uncertain function. This CDR3 reads CASSYGEAGANVLTF. CDR3 DNA: TGTGCCAGCAGTTACGGGGAAGCGGGGGCCAACGTCCTGACTTTC.